The 8 T cell receptor beta chains in this list originate from one sample, sequenced in a study of CD8+ T cells in alopecia areata. In each case, RNA was isolated and then reverse transcribed into cDNA as the sequencing template. TCRdb's copy holds only in-frame clones and misses some; the assay was immunoSEQ multiplex PCR. The sample includes about 180,000 clones, about 61% of them seen just once. The treatment denotes: oral pan-JAK inhibitor, 5-10 mg twice daily. The material sequenced was CD4+ T cells sorted from blood, taken at approximately week 60, from a patient treated with tofacitinib. The receptor set was obtained from a human donor with alopecia areata.

V gene TRBV15 combines with J gene TRBJ2-5; 8 nucleotides line up with TRBD1. V lost 3 bases, J lost 3 bases, and 9 bases stayed unmatched. This CDR3 region has 16 residues. The germline gives CDR1 LNHNV, CDR2 YYDKDF (reference sequence). CDR3 sequence reads: CATSSRQGPRKETQYF. DNA of the CDR3: TGTGCCACCAGCAGTAGACAGGGGCCCCGGAAAGAGACCCAGTACTTC.

This chain connects TRBV7-2 to TRBJ2-5; 9 bases are shared with TRBD2. This CDR3 is built from 16 residues. Germline V gene sequence: CDR1 SGHTA, CDR2 FQGNSA. V lost 7 bases to trimming and J lost 1 base; unmatched junction nucleotides: 10. The CDR3 DNA follows: TGTGCCAGCACTATACGGGCTAGCGGGGTCCAAGAGACCCAGTACTTC. Its protein product is CASTIRASGVQETQYF.

This chain connects TRBV30 to TRBJ1-1; D is uncertain. V shed 4 bases and J shed 0 bases, with 15 bases lying between them. CDR1 is GTSNPN and CDR2 is SVGIG in the germline V gene (reference sequence). CDR3 length equals 15 residues. CDR3 DNA sequence: TGTGCCTGGACGAGCGCAGGAAACATGAACACTGAAGCTTTCTTT. It is translated as CAWTSAGNMNTEAFF.

The rearrangement uses TRBV2 and TRBJ2-4; D is perhaps TRBD1 or TRBD2 (5 bases each). Trimming removed 1 base from V and 0 bases from J, with 16 bases in between. The CDR3 spans 18 residues. The germline CDR1 and CDR2 sequences are SNHLY and FYNNEI. This chain's CDR3 is CASSEGFGANLAKNIQYF. The DNA of the CDR3 is TGTGCCAGCAGTGAAGGTTTCGGGGCCAATTTAGCCAAAAACATTCAGTACTTC.

The table lists this clone with a few counts. V and J are TRBV4-2 and TRBJ1-1; 10 nucleotides line up with TRBD1. The CDR3 has 15 amino acids. V shed 0 bases and J 4 bases; nucleotides not matched to a gene: 2. Germline V CDR1 and CDR2: LGHNA, YNFKEQ. Here the CDR3 reads CASSQEGDRGTEAFF. CDR3 coding DNA: TGTGCCAGCAGCCAAGAAGGGGACAGGGGCACTGAAGCTTTCTTT.

As regards this clone: Germline is not matched at one junction end, which may reflect a read error. The chain couples TRBV10-2 to TRBJ2-5, with 11 bases lining up with TRBD2. The germline gives CDR1 WSHSY, CDR2 SAAADI. CDR3 size: 17 residues. CDR3 sequence (DNA): TGCGCCACCAGTGGGGTCCCGACTAGCGGGGTACAAGAGACCCAGTACTTC. Amino acids: CATSGVPTSGVQETQYF.

A single count supports this clone. In the same sample, other DNA sequences code for this CDR3. The chain uses TRBV25-1 and TRBJ2-3; TRBD1 or TRBD2 may be the D gene (5 bases each). This CDR3 spans 12 amino acids. Germline CDR1 MGHDK, CDR2 SYGVNS. Trimming pared 9 bases from V and 0 bases from J, leaving 7 bases between. Written as DNA, the CDR3 is TGTGCCAGTGGGGACAGCACAGATACGCAGTATTTT. Its protein is CASGDSTDTQYF.

In this sample, this clone turned up a few times. The genes are TRBV6-1 and TRBJ1-5; TRBD1 agrees at 9 bases. V gave up 4 bases and J gave up 7 bases; unmatched junction bases: 11. Germline V CDR1 and CDR2: MNHNS, SASEGT. This CDR3 is built from 16 residues. CDR3 DNA: TGTGCCAGCAGTGGGAGAACCGGGACAGGGTTGCAGCCCCAGCATTTT. It encodes CASSGRTGTGLQPQHF.